The 27 T cell receptor beta chains below were found in one sample sequenced in a study of T-cell reconstitution after alpha-beta-depleted transplantation in children. A TCRbeta library incorporating unique molecular identifiers was prepared. TCRdb independently ran MiXCR on the PCR reads; one entry per CDR3 protein. Seen here are 600,000 to 700,000 distinct CDR3 sequences, 16% observed once, and the top ten hold 0.85% to 1.3%. The sample here was PBMCs from the stem cell graft donor, taken from the stem cell graft. The receptor source for this set is a human donor who donated a stem cell graft to a child with acute myeloid leukemia.

This clonotype was detected only a few times. This chain joins TRBV7-9 and TRBJ1-4; D perhaps matches TRBD1 (6 bases). The V end lost 3 bases, the J end lost 10 bases, and 12 bases lay between the germline ends. Germline CDR1 reads SEHNR; CDR2 reads FQNEAQ (reference sequence). The CDR3 runs 13 residues. The CDR3 reads CASSLGQGLKLFF. In DNA form, the CDR3 reads TGTGCCAGCAGCTTGGGCCAGGGGCTAAAACTGTTTTTT.

This clonotype was recorded at least ten times. The chain links TRBV20-1 to TRBJ1-2; the D is unclear. The CDR3 is 11 residues long. From germline, CDR1 is DFQATT and CDR2 SNEGSKA (reference sequence). V was shortened by 3 bases and J by 8 bases, with 10 bases between the two germline ends. CDR3 nucleotides: TGCAGTGCTAGCGAACTGCCCGGCTACACCTTC. It specifies CSASELPGYTF.

This clonotype was seen only a few times. The rearrangement joins TRBV28 to TRBJ2-3; 8 bases agree with TRBD2. The V gene's germline CDR1 is MDHEN and CDR2 SYDVKM. After removal of 8 bases from V and 4 bases from J, the junction contained 11 bases not matched to a gene. The CDR3 has 15 residues. Written as DNA, the CDR3 is TGTGCCAGCCATCCTTCGGGGGGGCAGGCAGATACGCAGTATTTT. Its translation: CASHPSGGQADTQYF.

This clonotype was picked up many times. The V and J genes are TRBV12-3 or TRBV12-4 and TRBJ1-2, with D possibly matching TRBD1 (5 bases). The CDR3 is 12 amino acids. The V and J ends lost 6 bases and 8 bases respectively, with 13 bases between them. Here the CDR3 reads CASSRTTGGYTF. CDR3 bases: TGTGCCAGCAGCCGGACAACGGGCGGCTACACCTTC.

The table lists this clonotype with a few counts. The chain has TRBV6-1 and TRBJ2-3, with 10 bases identical to TRBD2. J lost 2 bases, V lost 6 bases, and 5 bases had no gene match. This CDR3 has 15 residues. Germline V gives CDR1 MNHNS, CDR2 SASEGT. The CDR3 here is CASSLSGGDTDTQYF. The CDR3 bases are TGTGCCAGCAGCTTAAGCGGGGGGGACACAGATACGCAGTATTTT.

For the CDR3, the DNA is TGTGCCACCAGCGGGACCCATGAGCAGTTCTTC. Translating gives CATSGTHEQFF. This chain joins TRBV24-1 and TRBJ2-1; D possibly uses TRBD1 or TRBD2 (5 bases each). V lost 7 bases and J 8 bases, leaving 8 bases between the germline ends. The V gene's germline CDR1 is KGHDR and CDR2 SFDVKD. The CDR3 length is 11 residues.

The sample holds many counts of this clonotype. The chain recombines TRBV7-2 with TRBJ2-1; unclear D gene. Per the germline V gene, CDR1 is SGHTA and CDR2 is FQGNSA. This CDR3 region has 12 residues. Trimming removed 2 bases from V and 10 bases from J, with 9 bases in between. As DNA, the CDR3 is TGTGCCAGCAGCTTACTGTCTGGGGAGCAGTTCTTC. It specifies CASSLLSGEQFF. The variable domain in full, with the rest retrieved from reference TRBV7-2 and TRBJ2-1, is GAGVSQSPSNKVTEKGKDVELRCDPISGHTALYWYRQSLGQGLEFLIYFQGNSAPDKSGLPSDRFSAERTGGSVSTLTIQRTQQEDSAVYLCASSLLSGEQFFGPGTRLTVL.

Of note for this clonotype: This could be a read error, since a much larger clone is one nucleotide away. The V call is TRBV7-2, the J call TRBJ1-2, with D unclear. Trimming took 0 bases from V and 3 from J, leaving 11 bases between them. CDR3 length: 15 residues. Germline V lookup: CDR1 SGHTA, CDR2 FQGNSA. Here the CDR3 reads CASSLALTRHYGYTF. The CDR3 DNA reads as TGTGCCAGCAGCTTAGCCCTGACAAGGCACTATGGCTACACCTTC.

This sequence joins TRBV7-3 and TRBJ2-3, with D maybe TRBD1 (6 bases). V dropped 5 bases and J dropped 6 bases, with 18 bases sitting between them. Germline loops: CDR1 SGHTA, CDR2 FQGTGA. This CDR3 comprises 15 residues. CDR3 amino acids: CASSRDGGAPDTQYF. CDR3 DNA sequence: TGTGCCAGCAGCCGAGATGGGGGCGCCCCCGATACGCAGTATTTT.

The chain is built from TRBV5-8 and TRBJ2-5; D unresolved. The CDR3 loop spans 14 amino acids. The V gene's germline CDR1 is SGHTS and CDR2 YDEGEE. V dropped 4 bases and J dropped 4 bases, with 14 bases sitting between them. The CDR3 DNA reads TGTGCCAGCAGCCCACAGCGAGTGTCAGAGACCCAGTACTTC. This translates into CASSPQRVSETQYF. The full variable domain, rest sourced from reference TRBV5-8 and TRBJ2-5, is EAGVTQSPTHLIKTRGQQATLRCSPISGHTSVYWYQQALGLGLQFLLWYDEGEERNRGNFPPRFSGRQFPNYSSELNVNALELEDSALYLCASSPQRVSETQYFGPGTRLLVL.

This sequence joins TRBV7-2 and TRBJ2-3; 7 bases match TRBD1. After removal of 6 bases from V and 2 bases from J, the junction contained 11 bases not matched to a gene. Germline CDR1 and CDR2: SGHTA and FQGNSA. CDR3 length equals 16 residues. Here the CDR3 DNA reads TGTGCCAGCAGTTTCCCTCCGGGACAGATCACAGATACGCAGTATTTT. This encodes CASSFPPGQITDTQYF.

The CDR3 spells CASSLDGGRVTGELFF. The CDR3, as DNA: TGCGCCAGCAGCTTGGATGGGGGGCGCGTCACCGGGGAGCTGTTTTTT. The genes are TRBV5-1 and TRBJ2-2; D possibly matches TRBD1 or TRBD2 (6 bases each). The germline V gene has CDR1 SGHRS and CDR2 YFSETQ. V was shortened by 0 bases and J by 4 bases, with 13 bases between the two germline ends. The CDR3 consists of 16 residues.

The CDR3 region is CAWSPWAAGDTQYF. DNA for the CDR3: TGTGCCTGGTCACCCTGGGCGGCCGGGGATACGCAGTATTTT. This chain links TRBV30 with TRBJ2-3; no clear D gene. The V end lost 5 bases, the J end lost 6 bases, and 18 bases lay between the germline ends. This CDR3 region has 14 residues. The germline V gene has CDR1 GTSNPN and CDR2 SVGIG (reference sequence).

V usage is TRBV12-2 and J usage is TRBJ2-7. TRBV12-2 is a pseudogene segment. The CDR3 is made up of 12 amino acids. CDR3 nucleotide sequence: TGTGCAAGTCGCTTAGCGGTACCCGAGCAGTACGTC. Its translation is CASRLAVPEQYV.

A few counts support this clonotype. The gene calls are TRBV20-1 and TRBJ2-1, with 11 bases identical to TRBD2. Germline values: CDR1 DFQATT, CDR2 SNEGSKA (reference sequence). The CDR3 consists of 16 residues. Trimming removed 0 bases from V and 4 bases from J; junction bases left unmatched: 5. This chain's CDR3 is CSARDPGTSGYNEQFF. The DNA for the CDR3 is TGCAGTGCTAGAGATCCCGGGACTAGCGGTTACAATGAGCAGTTCTTC.

The gene calls are TRBV20-1 and TRBJ2-1, with TRBD2 matching 9 bases. The CDR3 length is 15 residues. Germline V gene data show CDR1 as DFQATT and CDR2 as SNEGSKA (reference sequence). V trimming: 4 bases; J trimming: 4 bases; junction bases outside the gene matches: 8. This chain's CDR3 is CSAKGLAQYYNEQFF. CDR3 nucleotides: TGCAGTGCTAAAGGACTAGCGCAATATTACAATGAGCAGTTCTTC.

This clonotype was observed at least ten times. This chain connects TRBV12-3 or TRBV12-4 to TRBJ1-5, with TRBD1 matching over 8 bases. Trimming at V came to 5 bases and at J to 7 bases, leaving 16 bases not matched to a gene. The length of the CDR3 is 17 residues. The DNA for the CDR3 is TGTGCCAGCAGTCGGTCCGGGACAGGCTGGGTAAGACAGCCCCAGCATTTT. It is translated as CASSRSGTGWVRQPQHF.

This clonotype was seen more than once but under ten times. This chain joins TRBV20-1 and TRBJ2-1; D may be TRBD1 (6 bases). The germline V gene has CDR1 DFQATT and CDR2 SNEGSKA (reference sequence). V lost 1 base to trimming and J lost 8 bases, with 15 bases between them. This CDR3 is 14 amino acids long. The CDR3 bases are TGCAGTGCTAGAGTGGCCAGGGGTGGGTATGAGCAGTTCTTC. Translation gives CSARVARGGYEQFF.

In this sample, this clonotype turned up many times. The rearrangement links TRBV29-1 to TRBJ1-1; 9 bases align to TRBD1. The germline CDR1 and CDR2 sequences are SQVTM and ANQGSEA. After removal of 7 bases from V and 4 bases from J, the junction contained 4 bases not matched to a gene. The CDR3 sequence is 12 residues long. DNA for the CDR3: TGCAGCGCAGGGACAGGGATCACTGAAGCTTTCTTT. It specifies CSAGTGITEAFF.

V and J are TRBV3-1 and TRBJ2-1; no reliable D call. The CDR3 contains 14 residues. V shed 1 base and J shed 9 bases, with 13 bases lying between them. CDR1 is LGHDT and CDR2 is YNNKEL in the germline V gene (reference sequence). For the CDR3, the DNA is TGTGCCAGCAGCCAAGGGCCTCCCTCGACTGAGCAGTTCTTC. As protein: CASSQGPPSTEQFF.

This rearrangement joins TRBV7-9 to TRBJ1-2, with TRBD1 as a possible D gene (5 bases). The CDR3 covers 14 residues. The germline V gene has CDR1 SEHNR and CDR2 FQNEAQ (reference sequence). Trimming shortened V by 3 bases and J by 0 bases, and 8 bases separated the two germline ends. The CDR3 sequence: CASSLTATNYGYTF. CDR3 in DNA: TGTGCCAGCAGCTTGACAGCTACTAACTATGGCTACACCTTC.

The chain uses TRBV12-3 or TRBV12-4 and TRBJ1-5; D call uncertain. There are 19 residues in the CDR3. The germline V and J ends were trimmed by 0 bases and 2 bases, with 20 bases remaining between them. Here the CDR3 reads CASSLAWSGSTSGNQPQHF. The CDR3 region has the DNA TGTGCCAGCAGTTTAGCGTGGTCGGGGAGTACTAGTGGCAATCAGCCCCAGCATTTT.

The chain carries TRBV7-3 and TRBJ2-3; maybe TRBD2 (7 bases). The V end was cut by 6 bases, the J end by 8 bases, with 15 bases between. Germline CDR1 reads SGHTA; CDR2 reads FQGTGA. The CDR3 length is 13 residues. CDR3 DNA sequence: TGTGCCAGCAGGGGGGGGGCAGAAGCTACGCAGTATTTT. Amino acid sequence: CASRGGAEATQYF.

This clonotype was observed many times. The J gene is TRBJ1-1, the V gene TRBV29-1; D is undetermined. The V end was cut by 4 bases, the J end by 6 bases, with 12 bases between. Germline-derived CDR1 and CDR2 are SQVTM and ANQGSEA. CDR3 length: 12 amino acids. The CDR3 spells CSVVMDKAEAFF. Written as DNA, the CDR3 is TGCAGCGTTGTAATGGATAAGGCTGAAGCTTTCTTT.

This clonotype has more than one count but fewer than ten. The V call is TRBV7-2, the J call TRBJ2-5, with D hard to call. Trimming pared 7 bases from V and 5 bases from J, leaving 8 bases between. There are 11 residues in the CDR3. Germline CDR1 reads SGHTA; CDR2 reads FQGNSA. Here the CDR3 reads CASINRETQYF. Here the CDR3 DNA reads TGTGCCAGCATTAATAGGGAGACCCAGTACTTC.

The V and J genes are TRBV20-1 and TRBJ2-7; D possibly corresponds to TRBD2 (6 bases). V was clipped by 3 bases and J by 2 bases, with 14 bases between them. Per the germline V gene, CDR1 is DFQATT and CDR2 is SNEGSKA (reference sequence). CDR3 size: 14 residues. CDR3 sequence: CSASVRGATYEQYV. CDR3 nucleotides: TGCAGTGCTAGTGTGCGCGGGGCAACCTACGAGCAGTACGTC.

The rearrangement links TRBV3-1 to TRBJ2-1; no firm D call. V gave up 4 bases and J gave up 5 bases, with 9 bases separating them. Looked up from germline, CDR1 is LGHDT and CDR2 is YNNKEL (reference sequence). This CDR3 has 13 amino acids. This chain's CDR3 is CASSLLINNEQFF. In DNA form, the CDR3 reads TGTGCCAGCAGCCTTCTGATTAACAATGAGCAGTTCTTC.